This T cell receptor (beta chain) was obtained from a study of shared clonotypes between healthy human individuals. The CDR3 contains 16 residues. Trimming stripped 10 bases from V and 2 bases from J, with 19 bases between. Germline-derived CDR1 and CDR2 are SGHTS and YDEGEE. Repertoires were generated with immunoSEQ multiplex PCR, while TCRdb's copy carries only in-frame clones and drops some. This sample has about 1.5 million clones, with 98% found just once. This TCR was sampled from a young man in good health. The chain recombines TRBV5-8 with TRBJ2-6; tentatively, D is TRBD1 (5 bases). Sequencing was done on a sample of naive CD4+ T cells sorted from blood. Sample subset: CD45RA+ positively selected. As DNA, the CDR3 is TGTGCCCCCGGTAGGGGTACTACCACTGGGGCCAACGTCCTGACTTTC. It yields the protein CAPGRGTTTGANVLTF. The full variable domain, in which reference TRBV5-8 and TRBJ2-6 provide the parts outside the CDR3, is EAGVTQSPTHLIKTRGQQATLRCSPISGHTSVYWYQQALGLGLQFLLWYDEGEERNRGNFPPRFSGRQFPNYSSELNVNALELEDSALYLCAPGRGTTTGANVLTFGAGSRLTVL.